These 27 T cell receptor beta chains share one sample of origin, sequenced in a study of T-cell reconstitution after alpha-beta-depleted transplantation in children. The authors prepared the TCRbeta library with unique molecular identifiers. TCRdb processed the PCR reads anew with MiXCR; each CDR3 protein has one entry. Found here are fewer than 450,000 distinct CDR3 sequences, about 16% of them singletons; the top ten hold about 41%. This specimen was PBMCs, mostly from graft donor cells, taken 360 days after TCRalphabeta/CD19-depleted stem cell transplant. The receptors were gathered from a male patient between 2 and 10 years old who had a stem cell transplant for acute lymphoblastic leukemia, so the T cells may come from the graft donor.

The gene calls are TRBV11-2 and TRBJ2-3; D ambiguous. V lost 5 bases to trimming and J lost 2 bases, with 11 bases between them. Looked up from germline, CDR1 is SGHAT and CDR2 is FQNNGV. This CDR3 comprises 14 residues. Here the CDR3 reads CASSKDLITDTQYF. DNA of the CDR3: TGTGCCAGCAGCAAAGACCTCATCACAGATACGCAGTATTTT.

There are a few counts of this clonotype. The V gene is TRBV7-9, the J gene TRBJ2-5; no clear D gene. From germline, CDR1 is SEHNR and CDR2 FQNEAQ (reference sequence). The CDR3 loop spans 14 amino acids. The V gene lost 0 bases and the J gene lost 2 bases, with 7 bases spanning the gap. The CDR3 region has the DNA TGTGCCAGCAGCTTAGCGTCGTGGCAAGAGACCCAGTACTTC. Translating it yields CASSLASWQETQYF. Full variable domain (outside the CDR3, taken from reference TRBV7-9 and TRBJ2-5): DTGVSQNPRHKITKRGQNVTFRCDPISEHNRLYWYRQTLGQGPEFLTYFQNEAQLEKSRLLSDRFSAERPKGSFSTLEIQRTEQGDSAMYLCASSLASWQETQYFGPGTRLLVL.

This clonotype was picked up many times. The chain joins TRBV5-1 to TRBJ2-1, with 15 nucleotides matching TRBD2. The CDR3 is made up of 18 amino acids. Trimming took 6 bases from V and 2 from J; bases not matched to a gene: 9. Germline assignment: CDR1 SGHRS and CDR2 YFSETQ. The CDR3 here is CASIPGLAGGSTYNEQFF. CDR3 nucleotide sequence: TGCGCCAGCATACCGGGACTAGCGGGAGGTTCTACCTACAATGAGCAGTTCTTC.

The CDR3: CASSFLGASGSHEQYF. The CDR3 coding sequence is TGTGCCAGCAGTTTCCTCGGGGCTAGCGGGAGCCACGAGCAGTACTTC. The chain combines TRBV12-3 or TRBV12-4 with TRBJ2-7; the match to TRBD2 covers 10 bases. This CDR3 is 16 amino acids long. V trimming: 3 bases; J trimming: 5 bases; junction bases outside the gene matches: 10.

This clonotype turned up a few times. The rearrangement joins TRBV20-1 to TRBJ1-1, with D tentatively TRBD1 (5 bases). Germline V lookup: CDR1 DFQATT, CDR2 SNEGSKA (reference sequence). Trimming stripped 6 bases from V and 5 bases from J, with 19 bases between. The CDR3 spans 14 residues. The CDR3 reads CSASRWGDGTEAFF. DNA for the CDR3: TGCAGTGCGAGTAGGTGGGGGGACGGGACTGAAGCTTTCTTT.

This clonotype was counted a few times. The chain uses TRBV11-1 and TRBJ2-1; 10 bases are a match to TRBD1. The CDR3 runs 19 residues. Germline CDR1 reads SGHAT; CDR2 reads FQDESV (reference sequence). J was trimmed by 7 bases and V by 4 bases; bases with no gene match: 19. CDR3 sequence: CASSSRDRGQWTSTNEQFF. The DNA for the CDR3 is TGTGCCAGCAGCTCGCGCGACAGGGGGCAATGGACTAGTACTAATGAGCAGTTCTTC.

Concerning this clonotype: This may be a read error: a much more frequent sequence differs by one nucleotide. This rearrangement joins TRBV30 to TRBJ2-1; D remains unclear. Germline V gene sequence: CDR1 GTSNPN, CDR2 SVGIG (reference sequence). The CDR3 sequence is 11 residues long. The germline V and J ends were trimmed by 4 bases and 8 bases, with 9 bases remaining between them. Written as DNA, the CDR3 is TGTGCCTGGATTTTTAGATATGAGCAGTTCTTC. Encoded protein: CAWIFRYEQFF.

In nucleotides, the CDR3 is TGCGCCAGCAGCCAAGAAACGGGGGGACGATGGGCGGGAGCCTACGAGCAGTACTTC. Translation: CASSQETGGRWAGAYEQYF. The genes are TRBV4-3 and TRBJ2-7; 7 bases are shared with TRBD2. The CDR3 covers 19 residues. V lost 0 bases, J lost 2 bases, and 16 bases stayed unmatched. CDR1 is LGHNA, CDR2 YSLEER, per germline.

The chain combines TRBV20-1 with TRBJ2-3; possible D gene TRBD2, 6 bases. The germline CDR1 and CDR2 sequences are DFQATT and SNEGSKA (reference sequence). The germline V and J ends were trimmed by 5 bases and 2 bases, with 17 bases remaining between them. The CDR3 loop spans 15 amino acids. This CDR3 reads CSAGAIRRATDTQYF. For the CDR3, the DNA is TGCAGTGCTGGTGCTATAAGGAGGGCCACAGATACGCAGTATTTT.

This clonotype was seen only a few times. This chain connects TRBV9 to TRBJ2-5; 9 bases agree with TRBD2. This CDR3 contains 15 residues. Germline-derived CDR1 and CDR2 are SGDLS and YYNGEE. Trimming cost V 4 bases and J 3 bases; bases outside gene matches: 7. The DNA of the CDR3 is TGTGCCAGCAGCCTCGGTCTAGCGGGAAAAGAGACCCAGTACTTC. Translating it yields CASSLGLAGKETQYF.

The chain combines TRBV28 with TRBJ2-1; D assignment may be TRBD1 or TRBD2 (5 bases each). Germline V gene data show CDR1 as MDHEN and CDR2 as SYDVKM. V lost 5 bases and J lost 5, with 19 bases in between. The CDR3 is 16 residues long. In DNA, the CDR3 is TGTGCCAGCAGTGCGTCCGGGACCGCTTATCACAATGAGCAGTTCTTC. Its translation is CASSASGTAYHNEQFF.

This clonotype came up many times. The CDR3: CASSLGQGVYNEQFF. CDR3 in DNA: TGCGCCAGCAGCTTGGGACAGGGGGTCTACAATGAGCAGTTCTTC. The genes are TRBV5-1 and TRBJ2-1; 9 bases are a match to TRBD1. CDR1 is SGHRS and CDR2 is YFSETQ in the germline V gene. V dropped 0 bases and J dropped 3; count of bases not matched to a gene: 1. The length of the CDR3 is 15 residues.

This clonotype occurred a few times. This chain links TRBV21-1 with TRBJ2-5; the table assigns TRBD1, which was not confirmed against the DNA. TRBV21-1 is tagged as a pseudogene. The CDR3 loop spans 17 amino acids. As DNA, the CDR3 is TGTGCCAGCAGCAAATTAGGGGGGAGCCCGTTACAAGAGACCCAGTACTTC. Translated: CASSKLGGSPLQETQYF.

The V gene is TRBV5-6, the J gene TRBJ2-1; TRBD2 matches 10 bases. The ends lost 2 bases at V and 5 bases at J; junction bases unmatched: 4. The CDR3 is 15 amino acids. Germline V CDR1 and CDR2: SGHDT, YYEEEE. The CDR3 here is CASSFGLAVNNEQFF. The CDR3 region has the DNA TGTGCCAGCAGCTTTGGACTAGCGGTAAACAATGAGCAGTTCTTC.

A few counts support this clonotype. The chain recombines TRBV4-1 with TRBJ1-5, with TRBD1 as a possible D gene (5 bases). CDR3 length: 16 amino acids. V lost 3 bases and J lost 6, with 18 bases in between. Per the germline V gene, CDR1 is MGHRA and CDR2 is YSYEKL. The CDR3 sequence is CASSHRSMVGAQPQHF. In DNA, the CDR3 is TGCGCCAGCAGCCATCGGTCCATGGTAGGGGCTCAGCCCCAGCATTTT.

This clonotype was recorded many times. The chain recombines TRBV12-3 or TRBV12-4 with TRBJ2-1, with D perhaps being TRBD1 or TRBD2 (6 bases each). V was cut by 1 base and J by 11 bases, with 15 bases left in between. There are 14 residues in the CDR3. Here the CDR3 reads CASSLGWGAVKQFF. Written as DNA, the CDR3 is TGTGCCAGCAGTTTAGGGTGGGGGGCCGTCAAGCAGTTCTTC.

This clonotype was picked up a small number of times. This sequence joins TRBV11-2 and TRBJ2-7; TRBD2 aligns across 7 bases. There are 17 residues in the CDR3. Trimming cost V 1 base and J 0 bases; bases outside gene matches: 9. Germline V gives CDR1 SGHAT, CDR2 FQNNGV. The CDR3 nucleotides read TGTGCCAGCAGCTTAGTTAGGGCCGGGAGGCCCTCCTACGAGCAGTACTTC. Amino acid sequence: CASSLVRAGRPSYEQYF. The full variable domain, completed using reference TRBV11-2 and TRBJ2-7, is EAGVAQSPRYKIIEKRQSVAFWCNPISGHATLYWYQQILGQGPKLLIQFQNNGVVDDSQLPKDRFSAERLKGVDSTLKIQPAKLEDSAVYLCASSLVRAGRPSYEQYFGPGTRLTVT.

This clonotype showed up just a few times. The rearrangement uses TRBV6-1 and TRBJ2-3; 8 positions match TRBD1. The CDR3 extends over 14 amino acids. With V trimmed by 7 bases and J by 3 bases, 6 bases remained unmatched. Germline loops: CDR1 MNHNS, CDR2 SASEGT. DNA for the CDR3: TGTGCCAGCAAACGGACAGGGAAAACAGATACGCAGTATTTT. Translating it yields CASKRTGKTDTQYF.

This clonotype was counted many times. The chain's CDR3 is CASGRGQPQHF. CDR3 sequence (DNA): TGTGCCAGCGGAAGGGGGCAGCCCCAGCATTTT. The V and J genes are TRBV6-2 or TRBV6-3 and TRBJ1-5; maybe TRBD1 (6 bases). The germline gives CDR1 MNHEY, CDR2 SVGEGT. V was cut by 8 bases and J by 7 bases, with 9 bases left in between. There are 11 residues in the CDR3.

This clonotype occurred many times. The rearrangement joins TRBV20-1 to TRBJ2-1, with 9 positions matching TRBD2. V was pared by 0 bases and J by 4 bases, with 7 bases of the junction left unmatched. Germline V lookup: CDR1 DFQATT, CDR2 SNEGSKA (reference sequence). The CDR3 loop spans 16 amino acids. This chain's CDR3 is CSARDPASGNYNEQFF. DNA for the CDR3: TGCAGTGCTAGAGATCCGGCTAGCGGGAATTACAATGAGCAGTTCTTC.

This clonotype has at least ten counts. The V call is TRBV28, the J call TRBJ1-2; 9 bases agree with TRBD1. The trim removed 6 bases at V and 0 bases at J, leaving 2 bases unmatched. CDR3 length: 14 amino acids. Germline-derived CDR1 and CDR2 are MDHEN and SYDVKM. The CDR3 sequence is CASSRQGANYGYTF. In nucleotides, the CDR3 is TGTGCCAGCAGCCGACAGGGGGCTAACTATGGCTACACCTTC.

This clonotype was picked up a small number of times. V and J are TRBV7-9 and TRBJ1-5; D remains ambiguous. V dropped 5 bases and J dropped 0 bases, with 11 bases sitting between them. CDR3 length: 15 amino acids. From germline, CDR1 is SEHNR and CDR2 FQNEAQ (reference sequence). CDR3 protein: CASSPDGNSNQPQHF. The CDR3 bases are TGTGCCAGCAGCCCGGACGGGAATAGCAATCAGCCCCAGCATTTT.

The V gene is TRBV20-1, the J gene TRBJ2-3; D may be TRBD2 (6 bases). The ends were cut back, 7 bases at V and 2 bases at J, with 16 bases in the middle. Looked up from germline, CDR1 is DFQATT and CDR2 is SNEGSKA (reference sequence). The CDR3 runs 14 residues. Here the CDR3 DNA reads TGCAGTGGGCCCCCAGGCGGGGTCACAGATACGCAGTATTTT. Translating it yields CSGPPGGVTDTQYF.

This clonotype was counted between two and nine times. The CDR3 nucleotides are TGCAGTGCTAAGGACAGGTTGAGAGTAAACACCATATATTTT. As protein: CSAKDRLRVNTIYF. The rearrangement uses TRBV20-1 and TRBJ1-3; 7 nucleotides agree with TRBD1. CDR1 is DFQATT and CDR2 is SNEGSKA in the germline V gene (reference sequence). This CDR3 is built from 14 residues. J lost 6 bases, V lost 4 bases, and 9 bases had no gene match.

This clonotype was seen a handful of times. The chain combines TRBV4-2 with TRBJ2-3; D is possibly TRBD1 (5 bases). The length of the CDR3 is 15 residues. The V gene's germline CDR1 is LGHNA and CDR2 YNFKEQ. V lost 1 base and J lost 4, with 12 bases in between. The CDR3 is CASSQGGTDSDTQYF. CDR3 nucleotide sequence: TGTGCCAGCAGCCAAGGGGGCACAGACTCAGATACGCAGTATTTT.

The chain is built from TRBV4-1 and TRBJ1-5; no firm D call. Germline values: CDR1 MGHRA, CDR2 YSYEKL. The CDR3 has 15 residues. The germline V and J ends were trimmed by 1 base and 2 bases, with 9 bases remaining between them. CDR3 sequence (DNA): TGCGCCAGCAGCCAAGGACTTTTTGGCAATCAGCCCCAGCATTTT. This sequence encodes CASSQGLFGNQPQHF.

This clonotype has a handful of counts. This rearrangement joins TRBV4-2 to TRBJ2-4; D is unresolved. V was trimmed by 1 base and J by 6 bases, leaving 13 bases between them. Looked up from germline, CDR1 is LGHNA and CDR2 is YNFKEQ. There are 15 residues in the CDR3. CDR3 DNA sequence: TGTGCCAGCAGCCAAGTGGCGGAGATGGGAAACATTCAGTACTTC. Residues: CASSQVAEMGNIQYF.